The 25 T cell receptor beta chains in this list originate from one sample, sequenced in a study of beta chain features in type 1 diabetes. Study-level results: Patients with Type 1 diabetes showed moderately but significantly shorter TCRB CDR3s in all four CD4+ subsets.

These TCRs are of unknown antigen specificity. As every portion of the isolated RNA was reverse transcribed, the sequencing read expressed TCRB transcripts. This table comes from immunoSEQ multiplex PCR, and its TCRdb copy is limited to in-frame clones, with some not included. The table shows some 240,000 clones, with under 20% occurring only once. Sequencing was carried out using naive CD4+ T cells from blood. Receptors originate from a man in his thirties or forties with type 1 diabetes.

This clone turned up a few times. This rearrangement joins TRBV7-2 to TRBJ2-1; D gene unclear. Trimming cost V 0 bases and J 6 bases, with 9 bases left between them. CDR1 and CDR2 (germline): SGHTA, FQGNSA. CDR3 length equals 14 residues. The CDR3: CASSLAPSGNEQFF. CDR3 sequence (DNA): TGTGCCAGCAGCTTAGCCCCCTCGGGCAATGAGCAGTTCTTC.

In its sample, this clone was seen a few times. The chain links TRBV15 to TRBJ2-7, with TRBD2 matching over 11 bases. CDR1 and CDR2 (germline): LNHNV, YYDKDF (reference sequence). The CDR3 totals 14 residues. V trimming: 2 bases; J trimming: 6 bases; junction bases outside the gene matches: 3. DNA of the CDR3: TGTGCCACCAGCAGACTAGCGGGAGGTACCGAGCAGTACTTC. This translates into CATSRLAGGTEQYF.

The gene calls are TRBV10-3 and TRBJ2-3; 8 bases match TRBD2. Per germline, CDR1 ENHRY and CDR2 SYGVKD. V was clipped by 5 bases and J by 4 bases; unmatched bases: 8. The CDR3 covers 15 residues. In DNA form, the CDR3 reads TGTGCCATCAGTTTTATAGCGGGAAGGGCAGATACGCAGTATTTT. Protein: CAISFIAGRADTQYF.

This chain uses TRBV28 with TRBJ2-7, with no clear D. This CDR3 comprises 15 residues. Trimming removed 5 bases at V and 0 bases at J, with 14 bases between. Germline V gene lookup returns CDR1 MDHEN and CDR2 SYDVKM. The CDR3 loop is CASSTPVTASYEQYF. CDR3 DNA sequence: TGTGCCAGCAGTACCCCCGTGACGGCCTCCTACGAGCAGTACTTC.

The CDR3 sequence is CASSQAIGNYGYTF. The CDR3 DNA is TGCGCCAGCAGCCAGGCCATCGGAAACTATGGCTACACCTTC. V is TRBV4-1 and J is TRBJ1-2; D gene uncertain. The V gene lost 3 bases and the J gene lost 2 bases, with 10 bases spanning the gap. CDR3 length equals 14 residues. Germline CDR1 reads MGHRA; CDR2 reads YSYEKL.

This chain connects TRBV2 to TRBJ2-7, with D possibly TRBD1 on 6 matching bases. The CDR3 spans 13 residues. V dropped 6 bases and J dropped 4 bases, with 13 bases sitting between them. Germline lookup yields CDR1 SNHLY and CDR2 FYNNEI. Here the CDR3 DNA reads TGTGCCAGCAGCTTACAGGGCGCGTACGAGCAGTACTTC. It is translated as CASSLQGAYEQYF. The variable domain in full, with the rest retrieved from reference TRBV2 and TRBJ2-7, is EPEVTQTPSHQVTQMGQEVILRCVPISNHLYFYWYRQILGQKVEFLVSFYNNEISEKSEIFDDQFSVERPDGSNFTLKIRSTKLEDSAMYFCASSLQGAYEQYFGPGTRLTVT.

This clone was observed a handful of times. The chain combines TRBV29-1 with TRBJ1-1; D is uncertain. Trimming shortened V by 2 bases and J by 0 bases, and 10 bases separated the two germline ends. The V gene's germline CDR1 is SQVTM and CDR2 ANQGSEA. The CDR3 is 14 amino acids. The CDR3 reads CSVEPRTVNTEAFF. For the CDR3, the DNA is TGCAGCGTTGAACCCCGAACGGTGAACACTGAAGCTTTCTTT. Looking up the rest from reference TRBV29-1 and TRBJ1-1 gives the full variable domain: SAVISQKPSRDICQRGTSLTIQCQVDSQVTMMFWYRQQPGQSLTLIATANQGSEATYESGFVIDKFPISRPNLTFSTLTVSNMSPEDSSIYLCSVEPRTVNTEAFFGQGTRLTVV.

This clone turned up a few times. In DNA, the CDR3 is TGTGCCAGTAGTATACGGGATTTACAGTTCTTC. This sequence encodes CASSIRDLQFF. The gene calls are TRBV19 and TRBJ2-1; D may be TRBD2 (5 bases). V was trimmed by 2 bases and J by 13 bases, leaving 9 bases between them. Germline V gene data show CDR1 as LNHDA and CDR2 as SQIVND (reference sequence). This CDR3 comprises 11 residues.

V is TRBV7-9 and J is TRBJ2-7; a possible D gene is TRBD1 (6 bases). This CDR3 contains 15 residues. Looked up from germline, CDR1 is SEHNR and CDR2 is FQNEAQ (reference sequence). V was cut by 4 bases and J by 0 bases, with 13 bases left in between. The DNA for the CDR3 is TGTGCCAGCAGCTCTCGCCCAGGGGTCTCCTACGAGCAGTACTTC. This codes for CASSSRPGVSYEQYF.

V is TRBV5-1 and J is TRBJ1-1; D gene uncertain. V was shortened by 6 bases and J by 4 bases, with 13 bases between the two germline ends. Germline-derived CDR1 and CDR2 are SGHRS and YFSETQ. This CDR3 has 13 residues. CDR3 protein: CASIDQRGTEAFF. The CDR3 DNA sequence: TGCGCCAGCATAGACCAAAGAGGCACTGAAGCTTTCTTT. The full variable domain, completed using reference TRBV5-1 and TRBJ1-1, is KAGVTQTPRYLIKTRGQQVTLSCSPISGHRSVSWYQQTPGQGLQFLFEYFSETQRNKGNFPGRFSGRQFSNSRSEMNVSTLELGDSALYLCASIDQRGTEAFFGQGTRLTVV.

The CDR3 spells CASSQVGQGGQPQHF. The CDR3 DNA follows: TGCGCCAGCAGCCAAGTGGGACAGGGAGGCCAGCCCCAGCATTTT. The rearrangement links TRBV4-1 to TRBJ1-5; 9 bases fit TRBD1. Germline V gene lookup returns CDR1 MGHRA and CDR2 YSYEKL. V shed 1 base and J 7 bases; nucleotides not matched to a gene: 5. The CDR3 loop spans 15 amino acids.

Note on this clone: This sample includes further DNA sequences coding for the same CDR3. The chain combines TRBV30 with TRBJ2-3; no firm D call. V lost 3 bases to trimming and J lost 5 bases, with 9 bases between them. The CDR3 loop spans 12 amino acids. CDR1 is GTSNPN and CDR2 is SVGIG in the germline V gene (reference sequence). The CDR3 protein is CAWSASGDTQYF. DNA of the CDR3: TGTGCCTGGAGCGCCTCCGGAGATACGCAGTATTTT. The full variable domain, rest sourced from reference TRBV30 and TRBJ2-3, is SQTIHQWPATLVQPVGSPLSLECTVEGTSNPNLYWYRQAAGRGLQLLFYSVGIGQISSEVPQNLSASRPQDRQFILSSKKLLLSDSGFYLCAWSASGDTQYFGPGTRLTVL.

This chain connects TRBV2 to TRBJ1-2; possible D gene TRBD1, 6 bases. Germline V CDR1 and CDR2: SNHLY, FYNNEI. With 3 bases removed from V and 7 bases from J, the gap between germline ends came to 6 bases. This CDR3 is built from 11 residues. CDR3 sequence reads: CASSEDSGYTF. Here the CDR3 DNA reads TGTGCCAGCAGTGAGGACAGTGGCTACACCTTC.

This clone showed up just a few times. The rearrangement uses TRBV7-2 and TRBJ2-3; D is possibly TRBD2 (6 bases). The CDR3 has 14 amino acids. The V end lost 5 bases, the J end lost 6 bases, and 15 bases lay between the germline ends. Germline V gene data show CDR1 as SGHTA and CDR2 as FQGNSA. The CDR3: CASSAVLALDTQYF. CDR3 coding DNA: TGTGCCAGCAGCGCCGTACTAGCACTGGATACGCAGTATTTT.

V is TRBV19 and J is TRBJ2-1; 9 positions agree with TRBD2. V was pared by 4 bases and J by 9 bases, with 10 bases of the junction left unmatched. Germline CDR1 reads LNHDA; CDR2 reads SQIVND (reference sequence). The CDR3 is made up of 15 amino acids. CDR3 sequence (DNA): TGTGCCAGTAGTAAGCTAGCGGGATATACGGGTGAGCAGTTCTTC. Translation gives CASSKLAGYTGEQFF. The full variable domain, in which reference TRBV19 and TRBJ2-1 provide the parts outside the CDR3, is DGGITQSPKYLFRKEGQNVTLSCEQNLNHDAMYWYRQDPGQGLRLIYYSQIVNDFQKGDIAEGYSVSREKKESFPLTVTSAQKNPTAFYLCASSKLAGYTGEQFFGPGTRLTVL.

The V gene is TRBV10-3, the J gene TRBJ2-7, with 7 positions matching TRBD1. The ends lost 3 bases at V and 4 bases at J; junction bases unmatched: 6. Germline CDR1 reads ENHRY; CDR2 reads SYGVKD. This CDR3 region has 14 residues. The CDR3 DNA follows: TGTGCCATCAGTGACCCCCCCAGGGGGTACGAGCAGTACTTC. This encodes CAISDPPRGYEQYF.

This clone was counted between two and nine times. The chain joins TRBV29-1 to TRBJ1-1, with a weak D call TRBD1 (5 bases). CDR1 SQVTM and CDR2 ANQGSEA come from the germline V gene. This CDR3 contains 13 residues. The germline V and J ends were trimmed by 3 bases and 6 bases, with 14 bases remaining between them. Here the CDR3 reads CSVEAGGTAEAFF. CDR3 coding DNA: TGCAGCGTTGAGGCGGGGGGAACGGCTGAAGCTTTCTTT. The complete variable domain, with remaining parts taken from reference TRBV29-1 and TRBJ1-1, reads SAVISQKPSRDICQRGTSLTIQCQVDSQVTMMFWYRQQPGQSLTLIATANQGSEATYESGFVIDKFPISRPNLTFSTLTVSNMSPEDSSIYLCSVEAGGTAEAFFGQGTRLTVV.

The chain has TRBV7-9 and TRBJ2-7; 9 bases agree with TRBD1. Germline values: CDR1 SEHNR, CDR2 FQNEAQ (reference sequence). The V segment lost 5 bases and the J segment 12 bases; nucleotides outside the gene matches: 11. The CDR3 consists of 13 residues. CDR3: CASSTEQGAMRYF. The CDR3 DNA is TGTGCCAGCAGCACAGAACAGGGGGCCATGCGGTACTTC.

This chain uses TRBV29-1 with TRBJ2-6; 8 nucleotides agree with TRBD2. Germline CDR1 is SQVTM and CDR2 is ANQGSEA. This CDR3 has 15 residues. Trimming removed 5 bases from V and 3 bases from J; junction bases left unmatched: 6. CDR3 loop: CSVSGGVVGANVLTF. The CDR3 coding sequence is TGCAGCGTTTCGGGAGGGGTTGTTGGGGCCAACGTCCTGACTTTC.

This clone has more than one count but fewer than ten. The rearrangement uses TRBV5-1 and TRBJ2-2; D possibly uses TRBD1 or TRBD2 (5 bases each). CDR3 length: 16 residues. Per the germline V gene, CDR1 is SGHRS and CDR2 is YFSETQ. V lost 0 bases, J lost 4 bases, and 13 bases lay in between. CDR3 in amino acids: CASSLAGPRGTGELFF. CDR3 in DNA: TGCGCCAGCAGCTTGGCAGGGCCGAGGGGCACCGGGGAGCTGTTTTTT.

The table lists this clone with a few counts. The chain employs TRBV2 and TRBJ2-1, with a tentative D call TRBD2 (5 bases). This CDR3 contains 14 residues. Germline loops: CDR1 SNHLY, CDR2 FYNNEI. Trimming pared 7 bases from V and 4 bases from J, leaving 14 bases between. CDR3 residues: CASIGRLAYNEQFF. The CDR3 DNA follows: TGTGCCAGCATTGGTAGGCTAGCTTACAATGAGCAGTTCTTC.

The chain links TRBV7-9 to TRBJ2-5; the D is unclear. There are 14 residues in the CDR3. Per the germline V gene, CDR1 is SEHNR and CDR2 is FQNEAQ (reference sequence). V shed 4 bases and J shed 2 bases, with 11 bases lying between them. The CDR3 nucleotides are TGTGCCAGCAGCTATGGGAACACACAAGAGACCCAGTACTTC. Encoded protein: CASSYGNTQETQYF.

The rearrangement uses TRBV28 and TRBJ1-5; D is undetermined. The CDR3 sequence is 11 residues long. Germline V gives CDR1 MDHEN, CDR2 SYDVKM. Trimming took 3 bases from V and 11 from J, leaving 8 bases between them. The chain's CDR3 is CASSFERSQHF. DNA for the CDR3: TGTGCCAGCAGTTTCGAAAGGTCCCAGCATTTT.

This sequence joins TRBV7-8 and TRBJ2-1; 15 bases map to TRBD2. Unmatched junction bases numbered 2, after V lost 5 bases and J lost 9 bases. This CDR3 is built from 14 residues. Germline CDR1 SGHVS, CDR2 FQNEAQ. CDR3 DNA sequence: TGTGCCAGCAGCGAGGGACTAGCGGGAGGTGAGCAGTTCTTC. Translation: CASSEGLAGGEQFF.

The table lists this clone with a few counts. The CDR3 region is CASSLAEPQETQYF. Here the CDR3 DNA reads TGTGCCAGCAGCTTAGCGGAACCCCAAGAGACCCAGTACTTC. The gene calls are TRBV13 and TRBJ2-5; D is undetermined. Germline CDR1 PRHDT, CDR2 FYEKMQ (reference sequence). The V end was cut by 1 base, the J end by 1 base, with 7 bases between. The CDR3 has 14 residues.